The 9 T cell receptor beta chains presented below share a single source sample, sequenced in a study of CD8+ T cells in alopecia areata. As the sequencing template, cDNA was produced by extracting RNA and reverse transcribing it. TCRdb's copy holds only in-frame clones and misses some; the assay was immunoSEQ multiplex PCR. The sample lists 130,000 to 150,000 clones, 87% occurring once. Sequences were derived from CD8+ T cells sorted from blood, sampled at week 0. The receptor source for this set is a human donor with alopecia areata.

The chain is built from TRBV6-5 and TRBJ1-1; tentative D call: TRBD1 (6 bases). Germline CDR1 is MNHEY and CDR2 is SVGAGI. The CDR3 spans 13 residues. Trimming removed 0 bases from V and 10 bases from J, with 12 bases in between. CDR3 amino acids: CASSYSVQGSAFF. DNA of the CDR3: TGTGCCAGCAGTTACTCGGTTCAGGGGTCAGCTTTCTTT.

This clone was counted a few times. This chain connects TRBV6-5 to TRBJ2-1; D gene ambiguous. This CDR3 is 15 amino acids long. The germline V gene encodes CDR1 MNHEY and CDR2 SVGAGI. The V gene lost 0 bases and the J gene lost 0 bases, with 6 bases spanning the gap. The CDR3 DNA is TGTGCCAGCAGTTACTCCGATAGCTCCTACAATGAGCAGTTCTTC. Translated: CASSYSDSSYNEQFF.

V and J are TRBV27 and TRBJ2-2; D not resolved. V shed 0 bases and J shed 7 bases, with 6 bases lying between them. The germline CDR1 and CDR2 sequences are MNHEY and SMNVEV (reference sequence). There are 13 residues in the CDR3. DNA of the CDR3: TGTGCCAGCAGTTTATCTAGTATCGGGGAGCTGTTTTTT. This codes for CASSLSSIGELFF.

V and J are TRBV6-6 and TRBJ1-1; D may be TRBD1 (5 bases). Between the trimmed V and J ends, which lost 0 bases and 1 base, there was a span of 9 bases. The CDR3 totals 15 residues. Per germline, CDR1 MNHNY and CDR2 SVGAGI (reference sequence). The CDR3 protein is CASSYSRGWNTEAFF. The CDR3 DNA is TGTGCCAGCAGTTACTCTCGGGGGTGGAACACTGAAGCTTTCTTT.

This clone was detected a few times. V usage is TRBV7-9 and J usage is TRBJ1-2; 9 bases align to TRBD1. J was trimmed by 8 bases and V by 3 bases; bases with no gene match: 7. The CDR3 has 14 amino acids. In germline, CDR1 is SEHNR, CDR2 FQNEAQ (reference sequence). CDR3 amino acids: CASSLRDREDGYTF. The CDR3 DNA follows: TGTGCCAGCAGCTTGAGGGACAGGGAGGACGGCTACACCTTC.

The chain couples TRBV10-2 to TRBJ2-2; D is uncertain. In germline, CDR1 is WSHSY, CDR2 SAAADI. The ends were cut back, 6 bases at V and 5 bases at J, with 4 bases in the middle. This CDR3 has 11 amino acids. CDR3 coding DNA: TGCGCCAGCAGAATTACCGGGGAGCTGTTTTTT. It yields the protein CASRITGELFF.

This chain links TRBV5-4 with TRBJ2-7; tentative D call: TRBD1 (5 bases). The CDR3 totals 16 residues. V was cut by 0 bases and J by 0 bases, with 13 bases left in between. CDR1 is SGHNT and CDR2 is YYREEE in the germline V gene (reference sequence). CDR3 loop: CASSLVPGSSSYEQYF. The CDR3, as DNA: TGTGCCAGCAGCTTGGTTCCAGGGTCCAGCTCCTACGAGCAGTACTTC. Looking up the rest from reference TRBV5-4 and TRBJ2-7 gives the full variable domain: ETGVTQSPTHLIKTRGQQVTLRCSSQSGHNTVSWYQQALGQGPQFIFQYYREEENGRGNFPPRFSGLQFPNYSSELNVNALELDDSALYLCASSLVPGSSSYEQYFGPGTRLTVT.

This chain links TRBV27 with TRBJ1-1; D unresolved. Trimming removed 4 bases from V and 8 bases from J, with 11 bases in between. Germline V gives CDR1 MNHEY, CDR2 SMNVEV (reference sequence). This CDR3 has 12 amino acids. The CDR3 here is CASSSQQGEAFF. The CDR3 DNA reads as TGTGCCAGCAGTTCACAACAAGGAGAAGCTTTCTTT.

CDR3: CASRGGADTDTQYF. DNA of the CDR3: TGCGCCAGCCGGGGGGGGGCAGACACAGATACGCAGTATTTT. The genes are TRBV4-1 and TRBJ2-3; 8 bases are a match to TRBD2. This CDR3 is 14 amino acids long. V lost 8 bases and J lost 2; bases outside the gene matches: 6. Germline V lookup: CDR1 MGHRA, CDR2 YSYEKL.